What follows are 2 T cell receptor beta chains derived from one specimen sequenced in a study of shared clonotypes between healthy human individuals. Naive CD8 cells, CD45RO-negative and positively selected for CCR7, excluded terminally differentiated effector memory CD45RA+ cells. Here immunoSEQ multiplex PCR was the method, and the copy in TCRdb shows in-frame clones only, minus some. The table has around 550,000 clones, about 95% seen once. Sample: naive CD8+ T cells sorted from blood. Receptors were obtained from a woman aged 25-40 years in good health.

The chain recombines TRBV9 with TRBJ2-6; a possible D gene is TRBD2 (5 bases). V shed 0 bases and J shed 4 bases, with 20 bases lying between them. This CDR3 has 19 amino acids. Looked up from germline, CDR1 is SGDLS and CDR2 is YYNGEE. CDR3 DNA: TGTGCCAGCAGCGTAGCTAGCCCCCACCCAGGTCTGGGGGCCAACGTCCTGACTTTC. Translated, it gives CASSVASPHPGLGANVLTF.

The chain recombines TRBV7-9 with TRBJ1-1; TRBD1 aligns across 7 bases. CDR1 and CDR2 from the germline V gene are SEHNR and FQNEAQ (reference sequence). The CDR3 runs to 14 residues. V was clipped by 4 bases and J by 6 bases; unmatched bases: 8. CDR3: CASSYVTGDPEAFF. CDR3 sequence (DNA): TGTGCCAGCAGCTATGTTACAGGGGACCCTGAAGCTTTCTTT.